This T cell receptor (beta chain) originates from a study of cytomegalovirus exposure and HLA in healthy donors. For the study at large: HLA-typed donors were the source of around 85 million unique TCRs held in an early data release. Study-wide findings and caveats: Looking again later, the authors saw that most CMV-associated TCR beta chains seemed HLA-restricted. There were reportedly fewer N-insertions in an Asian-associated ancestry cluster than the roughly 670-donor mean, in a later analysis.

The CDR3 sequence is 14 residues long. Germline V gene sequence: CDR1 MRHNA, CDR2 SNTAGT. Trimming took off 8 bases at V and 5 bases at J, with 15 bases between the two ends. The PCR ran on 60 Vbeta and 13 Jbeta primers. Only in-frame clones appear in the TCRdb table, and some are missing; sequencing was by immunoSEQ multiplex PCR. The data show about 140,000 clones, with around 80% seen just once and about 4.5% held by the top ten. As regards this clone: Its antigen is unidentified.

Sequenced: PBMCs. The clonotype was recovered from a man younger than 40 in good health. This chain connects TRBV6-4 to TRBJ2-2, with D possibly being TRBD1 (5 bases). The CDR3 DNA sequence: TGTGCCAGCCGTCGTCAGGGTTTGACCGGGGAGCTGTTTTTT. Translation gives CASRRQGLTGELFF.